These 32 T cell receptor beta chains were all obtained from the same sample, sequenced in a study of T-cell memory formation after mild COVID-19. TCRdb analysed the 5' RACE reads with MiXCR anew, one entry per CDR3 protein. The table has fewer than 500,000 distinct CDR3 sequences, 20% to 30% seen once. Input material: PBMCs or a T cell subset sorted from them (not recorded which). Receptors were obtained from an adult woman who had mild COVID-19 (a few samples of this study predate the infection). Cell type and time point are not known.

The CDR3 protein is CASSQGLPRGGTDTQYF. CDR3 nucleotides: TGCGCCAGCAGCCAGGGACTTCCTCGGGGGGGCACAGATACGCAGTATTTT. The chain has TRBV4-1 and TRBJ2-3, with TRBD2 matching over 7 bases. Germline CDR1 reads MGHRA; CDR2 reads YSYEKL. Trimming cost V 3 bases and J 1 base; bases outside gene matches: 10. The CDR3 totals 17 residues.

This clonotype was observed at least ten times. CDR3 DNA: TGCAGCGTTGTAGGGGGGACGGTTTCCTACGAGCAGTACTTC. Translation gives CSVVGGTVSYEQYF. The chain combines TRBV29-1 with TRBJ2-7; possibly TRBD1 or TRBD2 for D (6 bases each). This CDR3 spans 14 amino acids. Trimming cost V 4 bases and J 1 base, with 14 bases left between them. Germline V CDR1 and CDR2: SQVTM, ANQGSEA.

The CDR3 nucleotides are TGTGCCAGCAGCTTAGATCCAGGGACTACTGAAGCTTTCTTT. This sequence encodes CASSLDPGTTEAFF. The chain is built from TRBV7-9 and TRBJ1-1, with D tentatively TRBD1 (5 bases). V was clipped by 1 base and J by 5 bases, with 11 bases between them. The germline CDR1 and CDR2 sequences are SEHNR and FQNEAQ (reference sequence). The CDR3 extends over 14 amino acids.

The V call is TRBV14, the J call TRBJ1-1, with D possibly being TRBD1 (5 bases). Deletions cut 1 base from V and 0 bases from J, with 15 bases between. The CDR3 has 17 residues. The V gene's germline CDR1 is SGHDN and CDR2 FVKESK. This chain's CDR3 is CASSQVLGGGMNTEAFF. CDR3 nucleotides: TGTGCCAGCAGCCAAGTTCTTGGGGGAGGGATGAACACTGAAGCTTTCTTT.

This clonotype came up a few times. The conserved phenylalanine or tryptophan is not found at the CDR3 terminus, so this likely reflects a read error. The DNA is left out, because the CDR3 cannot be placed on it with certainty; the CDR3 is given as TCRdb lists it. The chain carries TRBV7-6 and TRBJ1-4; the table's D call, TRBD1, was not checked against the DNA. Germline V lookup: CDR1 SGHVS, CDR2 FNYEAQ. The CDR3 totals 10 residues, both ends included. The CDR3 region is CASSTTGGPT.

This clonotype was seen only a few times. The chain links TRBV6-6 to TRBJ2-2, with D unresolved. CDR1 is MNHNY, CDR2 SVGAGI, per germline (reference sequence). This CDR3 is built from 12 residues. V was trimmed by 7 bases and J by 8 bases, leaving 11 bases between them. The CDR3 DNA is TGTGCCAGCATCGATGAAGGGGGGGAGCTGTTTTTT. It yields the protein CASIDEGGELFF.

The chain links TRBV11-2 to TRBJ2-5; D gene uncertain. The CDR3 extends over 14 amino acids. The germline V and J ends were trimmed by 5 bases and 3 bases, with 13 bases remaining between them. CDR1 and CDR2 from the germline V gene are SGHAT and FQNNGV. The CDR3 DNA follows: TGTGCCAGCAGCCCGAACGGCCTCGAAGAGACCCAGTACTTC. It codes for CASSPNGLEETQYF.

V gene TRBV2 combines with J gene TRBJ1-1; D unclear. Trimming shortened V by 8 bases and J by 0 bases, and 10 bases separated the two germline ends. CDR1 and CDR2 (germline): SNHLY, FYNNEI. The CDR3 spans 13 residues. CDR3 sequence (DNA): TGTGCCAGCGGGCAACTTATGAACACTGAAGCTTTCTTT. Protein sequence: CASGQLMNTEAFF. Full variable domain (missing parts from reference TRBV2 and TRBJ1-1): EPEVTQTPSHQVTQMGQEVILRCVPISNHLYFYWYRQILGQKVEFLVSFYNNEISEKSEIFDDQFSVERPDGSNFTLKIRSTKLEDSAMYFCASGQLMNTEAFFGQGTRLTVV.

This chain joins TRBV5-5 and TRBJ2-7, with a tentative D call TRBD1 (6 bases). This CDR3 is built from 13 residues. Germline V gene lookup returns CDR1 SGHKS and CDR2 YYEKEE (reference sequence). Trimming took 4 bases from V and 12 from J, leaving 20 bases between them. The CDR3 region is CASSTGDTVLSYF. The CDR3 nucleotides read TGTGCCAGCAGCACCGGGGACACCGTGTTGTCGTACTTC.

The chain has TRBV27 and TRBJ2-2; D could derive from TRBD1 or TRBD2 (5 bases each). Germline CDR1 MNHEY, CDR2 SMNVEV (reference sequence). This CDR3 region has 15 residues. The ends were cut back, 3 bases at V and 4 bases at J, with 12 bases in the middle. The CDR3 spells CASSFAVGGTGELFF. CDR3 coding DNA: TGTGCCAGCAGTTTTGCAGTTGGGGGCACCGGGGAGCTGTTTTTT.

This clonotype was counted between two and nine times. The chain employs TRBV4-1 and TRBJ2-5; the match to TRBD2 covers 9 bases. The CDR3 extends over 17 amino acids. V gave up 1 base and J gave up 5 bases; unmatched junction bases: 11. CDR1 is MGHRA and CDR2 is YSYEKL in the germline V gene. For the CDR3, the DNA is TGCGCCAGCAGCCAAGCGTCTAAGATAGCGGGGGAGGAGACCCAGTACTTC. Residues: CASSQASKIAGEETQYF.

This clonotype was seen more than once but under ten times. The chain carries TRBV5-1 and TRBJ2-5; weak D call: TRBD1 (6 bases). Trimming removed 4 bases from V and 1 base from J, with 11 bases in between. The CDR3 covers 14 residues. Per the germline V gene, CDR1 is SGHRS and CDR2 is YFSETQ. The CDR3 reads CASSRRQAQETQYF. The CDR3 DNA reads as TGCGCCAGCAGCAGGCGACAGGCCCAAGAGACCCAGTACTTC.

V and J are TRBV29-1 and TRBJ1-2; D is uncertain. Germline values: CDR1 SQVTM, CDR2 ANQGSEA. V was clipped by 7 bases and J by 0 bases, with 12 bases between them. The CDR3 length is 13 residues. CDR3 amino acids: CSASRGANYGYTF. Here the CDR3 DNA reads TGCAGCGCCTCACGGGGAGCTAACTATGGCTACACCTTC.

The chain is built from TRBV9 and TRBJ1-2; unclear D gene. CDR3 length: 11 amino acids. CDR1 is SGDLS and CDR2 is YYNGEE in the germline V gene. Trimming removed 6 bases at V and 5 bases at J, with 8 bases between. The CDR3 is CASTSAYGYTF. The CDR3 nucleotides are TGTGCCAGCACCTCGGCATATGGCTACACCTTC.

In this sample, this clonotype turned up a few times. V and J are TRBV12-3 or TRBV12-4 and TRBJ2-1; D gene ambiguous. V gave up 6 bases and J gave up 0 bases, with 12 bases separating them. CDR3 size: 15 residues. As DNA, the CDR3 is TGTGCCAGCAGGTCAGACACAAGCTCCTACAATGAGCAGTTCTTC. Protein: CASRSDTSSYNEQFF.

The V call is TRBV3-1, the J call TRBJ2-5; no definite D call. V was cut by 4 bases and J by 5 bases, with 8 bases left in between. The CDR3 totals 12 residues. Germline V gene sequence: CDR1 LGHDT, CDR2 YNNKEL (reference sequence). The CDR3 is CASSRRAETQYF. CDR3 coding DNA: TGTGCCAGCAGCCGTAGGGCTGAGACCCAGTACTTC.

This chain links TRBV5-1 with TRBJ2-7; D uncertain. Trimming stripped 0 bases from V and 2 bases from J, with 15 bases between. The germline V gene encodes CDR1 SGHRS and CDR2 YFSETQ. The CDR3 extends over 16 amino acids. CDR3 bases: TGCGCCAGCAGCTTGGGTCCCATCTCAGAGACCTACGAGCAGTACTTC. As protein: CASSLGPISETYEQYF.

This clonotype was seen a few times. The chain links TRBV12-3 or TRBV12-4 to TRBJ2-7; tentative D call: TRBD2 (7 bases). V shed 8 bases and J shed 1 base, with 21 bases lying between them. CDR3 length equals 16 residues. CDR3: CASGTGLPGESYEQYF. CDR3 sequence (DNA): TGTGCCAGCGGGACGGGACTACCAGGGGAGTCCTACGAGCAGTACTTC.

The gene calls are TRBV7-6 and TRBJ2-1; D is unclear. CDR3 size: 15 residues. Germline assignment: CDR1 SGHVS and CDR2 FNYEAQ. The germline V and J ends were trimmed by 3 bases and 0 bases, with 9 bases remaining between them. The CDR3 sequence: CASSFFPSSYNEQFF. CDR3 nucleotide sequence: TGTGCCAGCAGCTTCTTCCCAAGCTCCTACAATGAGCAGTTCTTC.

In this sample, this clonotype turned up a few times. The chain links TRBV7-6 to TRBJ2-7; 9 bases fit TRBD1. The CDR3 loop spans 14 amino acids. The V segment lost 4 bases and the J segment 7 bases; nucleotides outside the gene matches: 8. Germline V gives CDR1 SGHVS, CDR2 FNYEAQ. The CDR3, as DNA: TGTGCCAGCAGCTCCGGGACAGGGAGAGGAGAGCAGTACTTC. Translated, it gives CASSSGTGRGEQYF. The full variable domain, completed using reference TRBV7-6 and TRBJ2-7, is GAGVSQSPRYKVTKRGQDVALRCDPISGHVSLYWYRQALGQGPEFLTYFNYEAQQDKSGLPNDRFSAERPEGSISTLTIQRTEQRDSAMYRCASSSGTGRGEQYFGPGTRLTVT.

The sample holds a few counts of this clonotype. The V and J genes are TRBV5-6 and TRBJ2-7, with D perhaps TRBD1 or TRBD2 (5 bases each). Trimming shortened V by 4 bases and J by 0 bases, and 8 bases separated the two germline ends. Germline values: CDR1 SGHDT, CDR2 YYEEEE. This CDR3 is built from 13 residues. The CDR3 protein is CASSPGASYEQYF. The CDR3 DNA reads TGTGCCAGCAGCCCCGGGGCCTCCTACGAGCAGTACTTC.

This clonotype has just a few counts. The CDR3 DNA reads TGTGCCACCAATTCGGTTTCTCACTCTGGGGCCAACGTCCTGACTTTC. Translated: CATNSVSHSGANVLTF. The chain uses TRBV19 and TRBJ2-6; no clear D. V lost 10 bases to trimming and J lost 0 bases, with 16 bases between them. Germline-derived CDR1 and CDR2 are LNHDA and SQIVND (reference sequence). The CDR3 contains 16 residues.

This chain connects TRBV7-6 to TRBJ2-2; D gene uncertain. The CDR3 spans 16 residues. Germline CDR1 and CDR2: SGHVS and FNYEAQ. V lost 4 bases to trimming and J lost 1 base, with 13 bases between them. CDR3 region: CASSYLDEGNTGELFF. CDR3 in DNA: TGTGCCAGCAGCTATCTGGACGAAGGGAACACCGGGGAGCTGTTTTTT.

The chain joins TRBV20-1 to TRBJ1-1, with D possibly matching TRBD1 (5 bases). The V end lost 5 bases, the J end lost 0 bases, and 10 bases lay between the germline ends. CDR3 length: 13 residues. CDR1 and CDR2 from the germline V gene are DFQATT and SNEGSKA (reference sequence). CDR3: CSALGGMNTEAFF. For the CDR3, the DNA is TGCAGTGCTCTTGGGGGAATGAACACTGAAGCTTTCTTT.

This clonotype was seen repeatedly, ten times or more. The chain couples TRBV7-9 to TRBJ2-7; D may be TRBD2 (5 bases). Trimming removed 7 bases at V and 0 bases at J, with 7 bases between. The CDR3 loop spans 12 amino acids. Germline loops: CDR1 SEHNR, CDR2 FQNEAQ (reference sequence). CDR3 protein: CASNGGSYEQYF. The CDR3 DNA is TGTGCCAGCAACGGAGGCTCCTACGAGCAGTACTTC.

DNA for the CDR3: TGTGCCTGGAGTCTGCCGACAGGGGTCCCCCCTGAAGCTTTCTTT. Encoded protein: CAWSLPTGVPPEAFF. The chain joins TRBV30 to TRBJ1-1; 8 nucleotides match TRBD1. CDR3 length equals 15 residues. Losses at the gene ends were 2 bases for V and 6 bases for J; bases not matched to a gene: 11. Germline CDR1 and CDR2: GTSNPN and SVGIG (reference sequence).

The chain uses TRBV4-1 and TRBJ2-5, with a possible D match to TRBD1 (6 bases). V dropped 3 bases and J dropped 3 bases, with 14 bases sitting between them. Germline CDR1 reads MGHRA; CDR2 reads YSYEKL. CDR3 size: 15 residues. The CDR3 loop reads CASSHRPRTEETQYF. In DNA form, the CDR3 reads TGCGCCAGCAGCCACAGACCTCGGACAGAAGAGACCCAGTACTTC.

The chain carries TRBV5-8 and TRBJ1-1; TRBD1 is a possible D gene (6 bases). Germline CDR1 and CDR2: SGHTS and YDEGEE. V was trimmed by 4 bases and J by 3 bases, leaving 19 bases between them. The CDR3 has 16 amino acids. The CDR3 region is CASSLRGQGRYTEAFF. Written as DNA, the CDR3 is TGTGCCAGCAGCCTAAGGGGCCAGGGGCGATACACTGAAGCTTTCTTT.

V usage is TRBV6-2 or TRBV6-3 and J usage is TRBJ2-1; 7 nucleotides line up with TRBD1. This CDR3 region has 15 residues. Germline CDR1 MNHEY, CDR2 SVGEGT. V lost 6 bases, J lost 3 bases, and 8 bases stayed unmatched. CDR3 region: CASSLLDRDYNEQFF. The CDR3 nucleotides read TGTGCCAGCAGCCTTCTCGACAGGGACTACAATGAGCAGTTCTTC.

This sequence joins TRBV9 and TRBJ2-7; 7 bases line up with TRBD1. The V gene's germline CDR1 is SGDLS and CDR2 YYNGEE. The CDR3 is 13 residues long. V dropped 3 bases and J dropped 6; count of bases not matched to a gene: 6. The CDR3 sequence is CASSASTGTEQYF. CDR3 nucleotide sequence: TGTGCCAGCAGCGCCTCGACAGGGACCGAGCAGTACTTC. Supplemented by reference TRBV9 and TRBJ2-7, the full variable domain reads DSGVTQTPKHLITATGQRVTLRCSPRSGDLSVYWYQQSLDQGLQFLIQYYNGEERAKGNILERFSAQQFPDLHSELNLSSLELGDSALYFCASSASTGTEQYFGPGTRLTVT.

This clonotype has more than one count but fewer than ten. This chain links TRBV7-2 with TRBJ2-1; 15 nucleotides line up with TRBD2. Losses at the gene ends were 5 bases for V and 10 bases for J; bases not matched to a gene: 3. Germline assignment: CDR1 SGHTA and CDR2 FQGNSA. The CDR3 sequence is 14 residues long. The CDR3 DNA is TGTGCCAGCAGCCCGGGACTAGCGGGGGGCGAGCAGTTCTTC. Encoded protein: CASSPGLAGGEQFF. The entire variable domain, with the rest obtained from reference TRBV7-2 and TRBJ2-1, is as follows: GAGVSQSPSNKVTEKGKDVELRCDPISGHTALYWYRQSLGQGLEFLIYFQGNSAPDKSGLPSDRFSAERTGGSVSTLTIQRTQQEDSAVYLCASSPGLAGGEQFFGPGTRLTVL.

This sequence joins TRBV29-1 and TRBJ2-3; a possible D gene is TRBD1 (6 bases). This CDR3 has 15 residues. The V end lost 4 bases, the J end lost 0 bases, and 14 bases lay between the germline ends. Germline loops: CDR1 SQVTM, CDR2 ANQGSEA. The CDR3 DNA follows: TGCAGCGTTGTGGACAGATACACTAGCACAGATACGCAGTATTTT. Translated, it gives CSVVDRYTSTDTQYF.